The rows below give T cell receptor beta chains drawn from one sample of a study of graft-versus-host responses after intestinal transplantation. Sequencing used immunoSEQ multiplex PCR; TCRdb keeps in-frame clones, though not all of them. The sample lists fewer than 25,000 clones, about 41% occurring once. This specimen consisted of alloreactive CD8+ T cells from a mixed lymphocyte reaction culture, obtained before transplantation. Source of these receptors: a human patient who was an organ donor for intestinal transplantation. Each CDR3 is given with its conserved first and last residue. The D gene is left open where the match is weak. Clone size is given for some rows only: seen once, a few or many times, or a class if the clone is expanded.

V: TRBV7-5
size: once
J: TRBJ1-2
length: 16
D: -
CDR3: CASSRPGQTSLYGYTF

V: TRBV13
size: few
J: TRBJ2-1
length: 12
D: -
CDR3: CASSPTGGEQFF

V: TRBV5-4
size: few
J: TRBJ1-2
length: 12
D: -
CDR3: CASSAYMGGYTF

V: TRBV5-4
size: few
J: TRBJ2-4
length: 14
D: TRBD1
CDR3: CASSVGQGKSIQYF

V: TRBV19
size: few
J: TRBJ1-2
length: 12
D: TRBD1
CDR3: CASGTGNYGYTF

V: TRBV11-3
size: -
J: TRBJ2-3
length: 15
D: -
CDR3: CASSLAGRSTDTQYF

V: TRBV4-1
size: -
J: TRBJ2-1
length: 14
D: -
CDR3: CASSQVGVGYEQFF

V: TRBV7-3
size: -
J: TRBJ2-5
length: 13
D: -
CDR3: CASSRVRGETQYF

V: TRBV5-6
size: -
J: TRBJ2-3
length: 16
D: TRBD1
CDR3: CASSLVDRGSTDTQYF

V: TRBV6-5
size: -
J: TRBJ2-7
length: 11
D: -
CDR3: CASGGIYEQYF

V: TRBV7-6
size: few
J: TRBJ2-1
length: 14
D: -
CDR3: CASSLVGSNNEQFF

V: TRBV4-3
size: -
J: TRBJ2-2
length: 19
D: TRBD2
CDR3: CASSQDRLGLAGPTGELFF

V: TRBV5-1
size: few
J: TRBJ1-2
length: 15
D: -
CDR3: CASSLEGVWSYGYTF

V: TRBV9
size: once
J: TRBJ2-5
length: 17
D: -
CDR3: CASSVGQGDARVETQYF

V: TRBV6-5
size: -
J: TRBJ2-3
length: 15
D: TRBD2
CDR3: CASSSSGSRTDTQYF

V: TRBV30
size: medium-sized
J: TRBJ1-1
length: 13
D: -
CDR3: CAWSALWHTEAFF

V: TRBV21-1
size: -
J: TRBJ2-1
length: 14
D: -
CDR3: CASSKWCEDRGQFF

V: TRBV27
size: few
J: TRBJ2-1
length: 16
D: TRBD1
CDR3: CASSSPIGQGDDEQFF